The text below deals with one TCR beta chain. CDR1 is SGHRS, CDR2 YFSETQ, per germline. V was trimmed by 0 bases and J by 1 base, leaving 11 bases between them. This CDR3 is built from 15 residues. This record comes from a study of blood T cell repertoires in COVID-19. Across the whole study: Sites across the United States, Italy and Spain contributed samples from acute and convalescent COVID-19. PBMCs, B-cell-depleted T cells, or T cells provided the cDNA or gDNA that made up the material.

Authors' analysis steps: Nucleated cell counts were estimated from reference gene primer amplification. Profiling relied on immunoSEQ multiplex PCR, and the TCRdb table lists in-frame clones only, not all of them. V and J calls and clone size follow that table, whereas D and trimming were derived from the DNA. The profile covers some 130,000 clones, with approximately 81% appearing a single time and about 4% taken by the ten largest. The rearrangement uses TRBV5-1 and TRBJ2-7; TRBD1 is a possible D gene (6 bases). Source material: peripheral blood. This receptor was identified in an elderly woman with acute or convalescent COVID-19. CDR3 nucleotides: TGCGCCAGCAGCTTGGATCCGAGGGGGTCCTACGAGCAGTACTTC. This translates into CASSLDPRGSYEQYF.